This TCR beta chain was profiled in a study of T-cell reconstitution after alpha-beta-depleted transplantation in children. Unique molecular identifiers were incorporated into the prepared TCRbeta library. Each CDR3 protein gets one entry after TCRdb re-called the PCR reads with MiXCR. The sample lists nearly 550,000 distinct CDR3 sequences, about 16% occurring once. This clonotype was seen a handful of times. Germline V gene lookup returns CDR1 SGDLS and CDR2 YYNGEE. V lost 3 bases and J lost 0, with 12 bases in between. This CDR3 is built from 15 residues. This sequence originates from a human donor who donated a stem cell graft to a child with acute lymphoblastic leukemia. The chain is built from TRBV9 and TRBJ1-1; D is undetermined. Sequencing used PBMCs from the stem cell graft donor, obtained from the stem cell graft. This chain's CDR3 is CASSAGSDLNTEAFF. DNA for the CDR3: TGTGCCAGCAGCGCCGGTTCGGATCTGAACACTGAAGCTTTCTTT. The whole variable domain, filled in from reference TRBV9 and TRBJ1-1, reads DSGVTQTPKHLITATGQRVTLRCSPRSGDLSVYWYQQSLDQGLQFLIQYYNGEERAKGNILERFSAQQFPDLHSELNLSSLELGDSALYFCASSAGSDLNTEAFFGQGTRLTVV.